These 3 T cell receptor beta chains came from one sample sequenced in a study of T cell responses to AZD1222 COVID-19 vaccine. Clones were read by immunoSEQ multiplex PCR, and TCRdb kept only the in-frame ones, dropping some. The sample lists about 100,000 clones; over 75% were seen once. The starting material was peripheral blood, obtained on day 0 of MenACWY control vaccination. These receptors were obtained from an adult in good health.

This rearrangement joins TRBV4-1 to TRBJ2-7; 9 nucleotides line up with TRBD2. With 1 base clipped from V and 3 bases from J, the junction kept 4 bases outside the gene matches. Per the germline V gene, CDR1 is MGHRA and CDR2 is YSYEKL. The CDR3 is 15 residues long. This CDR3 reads CASSQASSGNYEQYF. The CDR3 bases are TGCGCCAGCAGCCAAGCGTCTAGCGGGAACTACGAGCAGTACTTC.

The CDR3 reads CASRNEGGTDTQYF. The CDR3 DNA reads TGTGCCAGCCGAAACGAGGGCGGCACAGATACGCAGTATTTT. The chain has TRBV7-9 and TRBJ2-3, with D possibly matching TRBD2 (5 bases). Germline V gene data show CDR1 as SEHNR and CDR2 as FQNEAQ (reference sequence). The V gene lost 8 bases and the J gene lost 1 base, with 13 bases spanning the gap. CDR3 length: 14 residues.

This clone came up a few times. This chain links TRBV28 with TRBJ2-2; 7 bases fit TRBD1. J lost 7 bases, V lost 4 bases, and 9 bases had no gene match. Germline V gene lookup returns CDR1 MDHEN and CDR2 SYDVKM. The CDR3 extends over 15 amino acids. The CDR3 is CASSSGQADHGELFF. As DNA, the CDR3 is TGTGCCAGCAGTTCCGGACAGGCCGACCACGGGGAGCTGTTTTTT.